This T cell receptor beta chain was recovered during a study of blood T cells in healthy people across ages. Germline lookup yields CDR1 MNHEY and CDR2 SVGEGT. V shed 2 bases and J shed 11 bases, with 18 bases lying between them. This CDR3 has 14 amino acids. A second PCR of about 6 to 12 cycles used a sample-barcoded 5' primer and a J-beta primer mix. One entry per CDR3 protein, called by TCRdb with MiXCR from the 5' RACE reads. The data hold some 1.5 million distinct CDR3 sequences, with 42% observed a single time. This clonotype was detected a few times. Its target is unknown. General study findings and limits: Long-lived donors exceeded aged donors in naive CD4+ cells and diversity.

The chain joins TRBV6-2 or TRBV6-3 to TRBJ2-5; perhaps D is TRBD1 or TRBD2 (5 bases each). This TCR was sampled from a woman under 30 in good health. Sequenced input: blood. The CDR3 reads CASSYGGLNNEQYF. The CDR3 coding sequence is TGTGCCAGCAGTTACGGGGGTCTGAACAATGAGCAGTACTTC.